The 2 T cell receptor beta chains below all came from one sample that was sequenced in a study of blood T cell repertoires in COVID-19 (dated by TCRdb to the early 2020s). Receptor amplification or capture employed the immunoSEQ multiplex PCR assay. TCRdb obtained this table from immuneACCESS and retained in-frame rearrangements with V and J assigned. These tables miss some clones; where compared with another copy, unresolved V genes account for less than half of the shortfall, and the remainder is unexplained. The sample yields around 240,000 clones; roughly 85% were counted once. The ten top clones hold 0.98% of the sample. Source material: peripheral blood. The receptors were gathered from a man aged 40-50 years with acute or convalescent COVID-19.

This sequence joins TRBV24-1 and TRBJ2-3, with D perhaps matching TRBD2 (7 bases). V was clipped by 4 bases and J by 3 bases, with 19 bases between them. Germline-derived CDR1 and CDR2 are KGHDR and SFDVKD. The CDR3 extends over 17 amino acids. The DNA of the CDR3 is TGTGCCACCAGTGACACTCATGGGGGGCGGGAGACAGATACGCAGTATTTT. Amino acid sequence: CATSDTHGGRETDTQYF.

The chain carries TRBV5-4 and TRBJ2-5; 10 nucleotides line up with TRBD2. Germline V gives CDR1 SGHNT, CDR2 YYREEE (reference sequence). CDR3 length: 17 residues. Trimming at V came to 6 bases and at J to 4 bases, leaving 15 bases not matched to a gene. The CDR3 DNA reads TGTGCCAGCACAAGTTGGGTAGGAGCGGGGGGGCCAGAGACCCAGTACTTC. Encoded protein: CASTSWVGAGGPETQYF.